This T cell receptor beta chain was captured by sequencing in a study of blood T cell repertoires in COVID-19. Study-wide background: COVID-19 samples, acute and convalescent, were from the United States, Italy and Spain. Sample material is recorded as cDNA or gDNA derived from T cells, B-cell-depleted T cells, or PBMCs.

Original processing notes: For nucleated cells, counts were estimated from reference gene primer amplification. Measured with immunoSEQ multiplex PCR; TCRdb has only the in-frame clones, and not every one. D and trimming come from the DNA, and the V and J calls and clone size come from that table. The table has under 75,000 clones, around 67% seen once. Germline lookup yields CDR1 SGHVS and CDR2 FQNEAQ. The trim removed 4 bases at V and 1 base at J, leaving 7 bases unmatched. CDR3 size: 18 residues. The rearrangement uses TRBV7-8 and TRBJ2-5; 15 nucleotides line up with TRBD2. This receptor was identified in a man in his 60s with acute or convalescent COVID-19. Sequences were obtained from peripheral blood. The CDR3 here is CASSSGTSGGRGQETQYF. In DNA form, the CDR3 reads TGTGCCAGCAGCTCCGGGACTAGCGGGGGGCGGGGCCAAGAGACCCAGTACTTC.